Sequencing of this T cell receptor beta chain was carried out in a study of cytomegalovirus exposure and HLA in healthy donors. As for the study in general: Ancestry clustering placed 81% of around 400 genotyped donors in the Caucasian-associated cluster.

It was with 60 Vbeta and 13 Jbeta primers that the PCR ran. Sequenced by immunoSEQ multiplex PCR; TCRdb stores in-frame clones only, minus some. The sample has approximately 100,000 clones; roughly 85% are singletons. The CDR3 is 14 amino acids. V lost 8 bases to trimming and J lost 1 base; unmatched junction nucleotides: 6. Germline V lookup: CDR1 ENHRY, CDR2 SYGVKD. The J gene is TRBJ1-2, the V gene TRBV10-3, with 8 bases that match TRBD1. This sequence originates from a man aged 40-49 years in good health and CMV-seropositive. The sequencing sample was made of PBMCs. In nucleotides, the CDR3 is TGTGCCATCCGCCCGACAGGGGTTAACTATGGCTACACCTTC. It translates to CAIRPTGVNYGYTF.